This T cell receptor beta chain appears in the sequencing data of a study of T cell repertoires in cytomegalovirus infection. Looking at the study overall: Recently identified HLA-C-restricted CMV epitopes and well-studied HLA-B-restricted CMV epitopes were used by the study. Both a matching HLA type and CMV infection were indicated by public TCR beta signatures. Findings and limits, study-wide: The response measured ex vivo was dominated by TCR beta clonotypes (HLA-C-restricted and CMV-specific). Frequencies of public TCR beta families were cumulated, and this identified carriers of CMV plus the relevant HLA.

TCRdb passed the reads through MiXCR, listing each CDR3 protein once. This repertoire shows more than 250,000 distinct CDR3 sequences, approximately 25% found once; its top ten account for 13%. A note on this clonotype: No antigen is known for it.

Sequences were derived from cultured PBMCs, sampled from culture after CMV antigen stimulation. The receptor was derived from a human donor in good health (CMV status not recorded). Some clones in this sample may be carry-over from other donors' samples.

The DNA of the CDR3 is TGCGCCAGCAGTGAAAACCCTTCGGGAAACACCATATATTTT. This codes for CASSENPSGNTIYF. J is TRBJ1-3 and V is TRBV10-1; no reliable D call. The germline V and J ends were trimmed by 3 bases and 4 bases, with 10 bases remaining between them. The CDR3 has 14 amino acids. In germline, CDR1 is WNHNN, CDR2 SYGVQD (reference sequence).